The 29 T cell receptor beta chains given below trace back to one sample, sequenced in a study of blood T cells in healthy people across ages. Next came a second PCR, run for about 6 to 12 cycles, which used a sample-barcoded 5' primer along with a J-beta primer mix. TCRdb processed the 5' RACE reads anew with MiXCR; each CDR3 protein has one entry. The repertoire consists of 850,000 to 950,000 distinct CDR3 sequences, with around 30% occurring once and the leading ten covering approximately 15%. Sequenced: blood. These receptors were obtained from a woman of 80 years or more in good health.

This clonotype was counted at least ten times. The chain joins TRBV15 to TRBJ1-6; no firm D call. The CDR3 length is 16 residues. The V gene's germline CDR1 is LNHNV and CDR2 YYDKDF (reference sequence). The V end lost 3 bases, the J end lost 2 bases, and 11 bases lay between the germline ends. Here the CDR3 DNA reads TGTGCCACCAGCAGGGAACAGTCGGCCTATAATTCACCCCTCCACTTT. This translates into CATSREQSAYNSPLHF. The full variable domain, with the rest looked up from reference TRBV15 and TRBJ1-6, is DAMVIQNPRYQVTQFGKPVTLSCSQTLNHNVMYWYQQKSSQAPKLLFHYYDKDFNNEADTPDNFQSRRPNTSFCFLDIRSPGLGDTAMYLCATSREQSAYNSPLHFGNGTRLTVT.

About this clonotype itself: At one end the junction does not follow the germline gene, possibly because of a read error. The chain carries TRBV3-1 and TRBJ2-3, with TRBD2 identical over 12 bases. Germline CDR1 reads LGHDT; CDR2 reads YNNKEL (reference sequence). This CDR3 contains 16 residues. Here the CDR3 DNA reads TGTGTCAGCAGCCAAGGAGGACTAGCGGGATCCCGCGCGCAGTATTTT. It yields the protein CVSSQGGLAGSRAQYF.

With respect to this clonotype: Relative to the germline gene, one junction end is altered; a read error may explain this. The CDR3 DNA sequence: TGTGCCAACAGCCAGGGGACGGACTATGGCTACACCTTC. Translating gives CANSQGTDYGYTF. The chain has TRBV4-2 and TRBJ1-2, with D possibly TRBD1 on 6 matching bases. In germline, CDR1 is LGHNA, CDR2 YNFKEQ. The CDR3 length is 13 residues.

The table lists this clonotype with many counts. The chain combines TRBV7-2 with TRBJ2-3, with unresolved D. Trimming shortened V by 1 base and J by 8 bases, and 7 bases separated the two germline ends. CDR1 is SGHTA and CDR2 is FQGNSA in the germline V gene. CDR3 length: 12 residues. As DNA, the CDR3 is TGTGCCAGCAGCTTAGATAGGACTACGCAGTATTTT. Its protein is CASSLDRTTQYF.

As to this clonotype: A read error is possible here, since a much larger clone lies one base away. The chain carries TRBV7-9 and TRBJ2-5, with D perhaps matching TRBD1 or TRBD2 (6 bases each). CDR3 length: 16 amino acids. Trimming removed 5 bases from V and 13 bases from J, with 29 bases in between. Germline-derived CDR1 and CDR2 are SEHNR and FQNEAQ (reference sequence). CDR3: CASSRRVGGFSFIPYF. DNA of the CDR3: TGTGCCAGCAGCCGAAGAGTCGGGGGCTTTAGTTTTATTCCGTACTTC.

This clonotype was detected ten times or more. This chain joins TRBV27 and TRBJ1-4; TRBD1 might be the D (5 bases). The CDR3 runs 13 residues. V dropped 5 bases and J dropped 8 bases, with 12 bases sitting between them. From germline, CDR1 is MNHEY and CDR2 SMNVEV (reference sequence). The CDR3 here is CASSPGAREKLFF. CDR3 coding DNA: TGTGCCAGCAGTCCCGGGGCGCGGGAAAAACTGTTTTTT.

This clonotype turned up a few times. This chain connects TRBV2 to TRBJ1-1; D ambiguous. This CDR3 has 10 residues. V was shortened by 1 base and J by 11 bases, with 5 bases between the two germline ends. Per the germline V gene, CDR1 is SNHLY and CDR2 is FYNNEI. CDR3 nucleotides: TGTGCCAGCAGTGAAGTAGAGGCTTTCTTT. Residues: CASSEVEAFF.

This clonotype has a count of ten or more. The V gene is TRBV7-9, the J gene TRBJ1-2; D gene uncertain. Germline CDR1 is SEHNR and CDR2 is FQNEAQ (reference sequence). The CDR3 is made up of 14 amino acids. Trimming removed 3 bases at V and 8 bases at J, with 16 bases between. The CDR3 here is CASSFDDSQPGYTF. CDR3 bases: TGTGCCAGCAGCTTCGACGATTCCCAGCCGGGCTACACCTTC.

The table lists this clonotype with many counts. The chain links TRBV5-6 to TRBJ1-2; no firm D call. The germline V and J ends were trimmed by 4 bases and 7 bases, with 20 bases remaining between them. The CDR3 runs 15 residues. Germline loops: CDR1 SGHDT, CDR2 YYEEEE. The CDR3 spells CASSKYAVPKSGYTF. DNA for the CDR3: TGTGCCAGCAGCAAATACGCCGTTCCCAAGTCTGGCTACACCTTC.

This chain connects TRBV7-2 to TRBJ2-5, with 7 bases fitting TRBD2. In germline, CDR1 is SGHTA, CDR2 FQGNSA. The ends lost 5 bases at V and 2 bases at J; junction bases unmatched: 5. This CDR3 spans 14 amino acids. In nucleotides, the CDR3 is TGTGCCAGCAGCATCGTCGGGGGGCAAGAGACCCAGTACTTC. Encoded protein: CASSIVGGQETQYF.

The chain uses TRBV5-1 and TRBJ1-1; TRBD1 agrees at 8 bases. V was clipped by 0 bases and J by 5 bases; unmatched bases: 9. The CDR3 has 16 residues. Germline loops: CDR1 SGHRS, CDR2 YFSETQ. CDR3 DNA sequence: TGCGCCAGCAGCTTGGTTCCAGGGGGCTACGGGACTGAAGCTTTCTTT. Translation gives CASSLVPGGYGTEAFF.

In its sample, this clonotype was seen a few times. This sequence may be a read error, since a much larger clone differs from it by one base. This chain links TRBV10-3 with TRBJ2-7; tentative D call: TRBD2 (6 bases). Germline CDR1 ENHRY, CDR2 SYGVKD. There are 13 residues in the CDR3. The CDR3 protein is CAISESTSYGQYF. DNA for the CDR3: TGTGCCATCAGTGAGTCTACTAGCTACGGGCAGTACTTC.

At least ten counts were recorded for this clonotype. The V and J genes are TRBV6-5 and TRBJ1-2, with 9 nucleotides matching TRBD1. Germline CDR1 reads MNHEY; CDR2 reads SVGAGI. The J segment lost 6 bases and the V segment lost 2 bases, leaving 1 base of the junction unmatched. CDR3 size: 13 residues. The CDR3 here is CASSYDRGDGYTF. Written as DNA, the CDR3 is TGTGCCAGCAGTTACGACAGGGGGGATGGCTACACCTTC.

Comment on this clonotype: This clone may be a read error of a much larger clone one base away. This chain links TRBV7-2 with TRBJ2-1, with a weak D call TRBD1 (8 bases). The CDR3 contains 15 residues. Germline CDR1 SGHTA, CDR2 FQGNSA. The V and J ends lost 1 base and 13 bases respectively, with 20 bases between them. CDR3 loop: CASSLDTTGGETQFF. The CDR3 coding sequence is TGTGCCAGCAGCTTAGACACTACAGGGGGGGAGACCCAGTTCTTC.

This clonotype was seen more than once but under ten times. This chain links TRBV5-1 with TRBJ2-5, with D perhaps assigned TRBD1 or TRBD2 (5 bases each). Germline V gene sequence: CDR1 SGHRS, CDR2 YFSETQ. CDR3 length: 14 amino acids. V dropped 2 bases and J dropped 5 bases, with 13 bases sitting between them. For the CDR3, the DNA is TGCGCCAGCAGCTTCCAGGGAAGAGGGGAGACCCAGTACTTC. Amino acid sequence: CASSFQGRGETQYF.

Regarding this clonotype: One end of the junction is discordant with germline, which a read error may explain. The rearrangement links TRBV11-2 to TRBJ1-4, with 7 bases that match TRBD1. Germline loops: CDR1 SGHAT, CDR2 FQNNGV. The CDR3 is made up of 15 amino acids. This CDR3 reads CANSSDRATNEKLFF. CDR3 in DNA: TGTGCCAACAGCTCCGACAGGGCAACTAATGAAAAACTGTTTTTT.

This clonotype showed up many times. The chain joins TRBV6-6 to TRBJ1-1; D remains unclear. V gave up 2 bases and J gave up 1 base, with 8 bases separating them. The CDR3 loop spans 14 amino acids. Germline lookup yields CDR1 MNHNY and CDR2 SVGAGI (reference sequence). The CDR3 protein is CASSYHRRNTEAFF. The CDR3 bases are TGTGCCAGCAGTTACCACAGAAGGAACACTGAAGCTTTCTTT.

This clonotype has at least ten counts. J is TRBJ2-5 and V is TRBV11-2; the D is unclear. Trimming pared 6 bases from V and 0 bases from J, leaving 11 bases between. CDR1 is SGHAT and CDR2 is FQNNGV in the germline V gene. CDR3 length equals 14 residues. In DNA, the CDR3 is TGTGCCAGCAGTCCAACACGGCACCAAGAGACCCAGTACTTC. Its protein product is CASSPTRHQETQYF.

In regard to this clonotype: One end of the junction does not line up with germline, which may come from a read error. V usage is TRBV6-6 and J usage is TRBJ1-1; D is perhaps TRBD1 (5 bases). This CDR3 region has 15 residues. Germline loops: CDR1 MNHNY, CDR2 SVGAGI (reference sequence). The CDR3 is CASSYTWGPNTKAFF. The CDR3, as DNA: TGTGCCAGCAGTTATACTTGGGGCCCGAACACTAAAGCTTTCTTT.

This clonotype has just a few counts. CDR3 amino acids: CSASLTSGGGEQFF. In nucleotides, the CDR3 is TGCAGTGCTAGTCTAACTAGCGGGGGGGGCGAGCAGTTCTTC. This chain links TRBV20-1 with TRBJ2-1; TRBD2 matches 13 bases. V shed 3 bases, J shed 10 bases, and the junction held 6 bases outside the gene matches. The CDR3 extends over 14 amino acids. Germline V gene lookup returns CDR1 DFQATT and CDR2 SNEGSKA (reference sequence).

This clonotype was seen ten or more times. This chain connects TRBV12-5 to TRBJ1-2, with 9 bases that match TRBD1. In germline, CDR1 is LGHNT, CDR2 FRNRAP. The trim removed 7 bases at V and 2 bases at J, leaving 14 bases unmatched. This CDR3 is built from 17 residues. The CDR3 coding sequence is TGTGCTAGTGCCCTGGGACAGGGAATACGAGTGAACTATGGCTACACCTTC. Translated, it gives CASALGQGIRVNYGYTF.

The chain employs TRBV18 and TRBJ2-4, with 8 bases aligning to TRBD1. The J call is uncertain, as TRBJ2-7 better fits the DNA end. CDR3 length: 15 amino acids. Germline values: CDR1 KGHSH, CDR2 LQKENI. CDR3 in amino acids: CASSLGQGVIYEQYF. For the CDR3, the DNA is TGTGCCAGCTCACTCGGACAGGGAGTGATTTACGAGCAGTACTTC.

This clonotype was seen once. V usage is TRBV29-1 and J usage is TRBJ2-7; tentative D call: TRBD1 (6 bases). CDR1 and CDR2 from the germline V gene are SQVTM and ANQGSEA. Trimming stripped 8 bases from V and 6 bases from J, with 17 bases between. CDR3 size: 12 residues. CDR3 DNA sequence: TGCAGCACGGAGCCAGGGGCCCGCGAGCAGTACTTC. This codes for CSTEPGAREQYF.

The chain carries TRBV5-1 and TRBJ2-2, with no clear D. Trimming removed 7 bases from V and 2 bases from J, with 12 bases in between. There are 14 residues in the CDR3. In germline, CDR1 is SGHRS, CDR2 YFSETQ. CDR3 DNA: TGCGCCAGCCGCTGGGATTTAAACACCGGGGAGCTGTTTTTT. This codes for CASRWDLNTGELFF. Drawing the rest from reference TRBV5-1 and TRBJ2-2, the complete variable domain is KAGVTQTPRYLIKTRGQQVTLSCSPISGHRSVSWYQQTPGQGLQFLFEYFSETQRNKGNFPGRFSGRQFSNSRSEMNVSTLELGDSALYLCASRWDLNTGELFFGEGSRLTVL.

The J gene is TRBJ1-5, the V gene TRBV6-1; tentatively, D is TRBD1 (6 bases). The CDR3 consists of 14 residues. In germline, CDR1 is MNHNS, CDR2 SASEGT. Trimming cost V 2 bases and J 4 bases, with 9 bases left between them. CDR3 in amino acids: CASSEWGRNQPQHF. The CDR3 DNA follows: TGTGCCAGCAGTGAATGGGGGCGAAATCAGCCCCAGCATTTT.

The chain uses TRBV14 and TRBJ2-5; TRBD2 agrees at 12 bases. Germline V gene data show CDR1 as SGHDN and CDR2 as FVKESK. Germline trimming cut 2 bases from V and 5 bases from J; bases unmatched to any gene: 15. The CDR3 is made up of 19 amino acids. The CDR3 region is CASSQLPKTSGGPGETQYF. CDR3 DNA sequence: TGTGCCAGCAGCCAATTACCGAAGACTAGCGGGGGCCCGGGGGAGACCCAGTACTTC.

This clonotype was observed a few times. The chain couples TRBV14 to TRBJ1-2; D may be TRBD1 (5 bases). The CDR3 runs 15 residues. The germline V gene encodes CDR1 SGHDN and CDR2 FVKESK. The V end lost 1 base, the J end lost 2 bases, and 11 bases lay between the germline ends. CDR3 in DNA: TGTGCCAGCAGCCAAGTTGGACCAGGGAACTATGGCTACACCTTC. Translating gives CASSQVGPGNYGYTF.

In its sample, this clonotype was seen once. A much more abundant neighbour one base away suggests this may be a read error. The chain links TRBV18 to TRBJ2-5; the match to TRBD1 covers 8 bases. Germline V gives CDR1 KGHSH, CDR2 LQKENI. CDR3 length: 16 amino acids. CDR3 in amino acids: CASPPSTGGFGETQYF. The CDR3, as DNA: TGTGCCAGCCCACCATCAACAGGGGGATTTGGAGAGACCCAGTACTTC.

This clonotype was seen a few times. V usage is TRBV20-1 and J usage is TRBJ2-5; D uncertain. CDR1 is DFQATT, CDR2 SNEGSKA, per germline (reference sequence). V was pared by 7 bases and J by 11 bases, with 20 bases between. The CDR3 loop spans 12 amino acids. The CDR3 DNA follows: TGCAGTGTAAGGGTGTCTTTGGGTGAGCAGTACTTC. It specifies CSVRVSLGEQYF.